These 26 T cell receptor beta chains were sequenced from one sample in a study of human T cells and chemical hapten exposure. TCRdb used MiXCR to reprocess the RACE reads, holding one entry per CDR3 protein. The repertoire holds about 82,000 distinct CDR3 sequences, 9.5% to 14% seen once, with more than 3% in the top ten. The time point is: patch test 3, about 24 weeks after DPC sensitization. Treatment reported: therapeutic diphenylcyclopropenone sensitization with weekly scalp DPC. The specimen was whole blood, collected in connection with sensitization to the hapten diphenylcyclopropenone (DPC). These receptors all stem from a woman aged 45 to 65 with alopecia areata. Some clones in this sample may be carry-over from other donors' samples.

Turning to this clonotype: A read error is possible here, since a much larger clone lies one base away. This chain joins TRBV7-2 and TRBJ1-1; D remains unclear. The CDR3 loop spans 14 amino acids. Germline V gene lookup returns CDR1 SGHTA and CDR2 FQGNSA. The CDR3 DNA follows: TGTGCCAGCAGCTTAGGACAATCGAACACTGATGCTTTCTTT. Translation gives CASSLGQSNTDAFF.

This clonotype was recorded a few times. The chain couples TRBV13 to TRBJ1-6, with TRBD1 matching 7 bases. The CDR3 is 16 amino acids. Germline assignment: CDR1 PRHDT and CDR2 FYEKMQ (reference sequence). J lost 2 bases, V lost 4 bases, and 5 bases had no gene match. CDR3 sequence reads: CASSYRTGTYNSPLHF. In DNA form, the CDR3 reads TGTGCCAGCAGCTACCGGACAGGAACCTATAATTCACCCCTCCACTTT.

Turning to this clonotype: This may be a read error, as it is one base from a much larger clone. The chain couples TRBV30 to TRBJ1-4; possible D gene TRBD1, 5 bases. The CDR3 has 14 amino acids. CDR1 and CDR2 from the germline V gene are GTSNPN and SVGIG (reference sequence). CDR3 loop: CTWSGGRENEKLFF. DNA for the CDR3: TGTACCTGGAGTGGTGGCAGGGAAAACGAAAAACTGTTTTTT.

This clonotype was detected ten times or more. The chain joins TRBV3-1 to TRBJ2-5, with 7 bases identical to TRBD2. The length of the CDR3 is 14 residues. V was pared by 2 bases and J by 5 bases, with 5 bases of the junction left unmatched. The germline CDR1 and CDR2 sequences are LGHDT and YNNKEL (reference sequence). The CDR3 sequence is CASSQRGEDETQYF. The CDR3 DNA reads TGTGCCAGCAGCCAACGGGGGGAGGATGAGACCCAGTACTTC.

V and J are TRBV24-1 and TRBJ1-5; D remains ambiguous. Trimming removed 3 bases from V and 2 bases from J, with 7 bases in between. Germline CDR1 reads KGHDR; CDR2 reads SFDVKD. The CDR3 length is 14 residues. The CDR3 loop reads CATSDPYGNQPQHF. Written as DNA, the CDR3 is TGTGCCACCAGTGATCCCTACGGCAATCAGCCCCAGCATTTT.

This clonotype was counted only a few times. The chain has TRBV12-3 or TRBV12-4 and TRBJ2-3, with D possibly being TRBD1 (5 bases). CDR3 length: 14 amino acids. V gave up 6 bases and J gave up 3 bases, with 13 bases separating them. The CDR3 nucleotides read TGTGCCAGCAGCCGGACATTATTGACAGATACGCAGTATTTT. It specifies CASSRTLLTDTQYF.

The chain employs TRBV20-1 and TRBJ2-1; D is unclear. V was clipped by 0 bases and J by 0 bases, with 9 bases between them. The CDR3 is 15 amino acids. Germline CDR1 DFQATT, CDR2 SNEGSKA (reference sequence). In nucleotides, the CDR3 is TGCAGTGCTAGAGATCCCCGCCACTCCTACAATGAGCAGTTCTTC. Encoded protein: CSARDPRHSYNEQFF.

This clonotype was picked up many times. The V call is TRBV12-3 or TRBV12-4, the J call TRBJ1-5; possible D gene TRBD1, 5 bases. V was shortened by 6 bases and J by 7 bases, with 16 bases between the two germline ends. CDR3 length: 14 residues. The CDR3 sequence: CASRVGVGSQPQHF. The CDR3 bases are TGTGCCAGCAGAGTGGGGGTCGGCTCGCAGCCCCAGCATTTT.

This clonotype has more than one count but fewer than ten. The gene calls are TRBV10-3 and TRBJ2-7; D gene unclear. This CDR3 comprises 11 residues. Trimming stripped 2 bases from V and 5 bases from J, with 4 bases between. CDR1 and CDR2 from the germline V gene are ENHRY and SYGVKD. CDR3 region: CAISEVDEQYF. DNA for the CDR3: TGTGCCATCAGTGAGGTGGACGAGCAGTACTTC.

This clonotype was counted a few times. This sequence joins TRBV27 and TRBJ2-3; D is possibly TRBD1 or TRBD2 (5 bases each). There are 15 residues in the CDR3. Germline loops: CDR1 MNHEY, CDR2 SMNVEV (reference sequence). Trimming removed 3 bases at V and 5 bases at J, with 15 bases between. CDR3 sequence (DNA): TGTGCCAGCAGTTTTCTGGGGCAGCGGAAAGATACGCAGTATTTT. Translating gives CASSFLGQRKDTQYF.

This clonotype has more than one count but fewer than ten. The rearrangement uses TRBV11-2 and TRBJ2-7; 7 nucleotides match TRBD1. This CDR3 region has 14 residues. Trimming took 6 bases from V and 3 from J; bases not matched to a gene: 8. Germline assignment: CDR1 SGHAT and CDR2 FQNNGV. The CDR3 sequence is CASSPTGSSYEQYF. For the CDR3, the DNA is TGTGCCAGCAGTCCGACAGGGAGCAGCTACGAGCAGTACTTC. Combining the CDR3 with reference TRBV11-2 and TRBJ2-7 gives the whole variable domain EAGVAQSPRYKIIEKRQSVAFWCNPISGHATLYWYQQILGQGPKLLIQFQNNGVVDDSQLPKDRFSAERLKGVDSTLKIQPAKLEDSAVYLCASSPTGSSYEQYFGPGTRLTVT.

The chain has TRBV6-5 and TRBJ2-7; 12 bases match TRBD2. Germline lookup yields CDR1 MNHEY and CDR2 SVGAGI. J was trimmed by 7 bases and V by 2 bases; bases with no gene match: 6. This CDR3 is built from 15 residues. The CDR3: CASSYRLAGDREQYF. The DNA of the CDR3 is TGTGCCAGCAGTTACCGACTAGCGGGGGACCGGGAGCAGTACTTC.

Note on this clonotype: Its ends do not fully match the called genes, so a read error is possible. The chain joins TRBV7-2 to TRBJ1-1; no clear D gene. The CDR3 has 13 residues. Germline values: CDR1 SGHTA, CDR2 FQGNSA. The DNA for the CDR3 is TGTGCCAGCAGCTTAGCCGGGAACACTGAAGTTTTCTTT. Translation gives CASSLAGNTEVFF.

V gene TRBV30 combines with J gene TRBJ1-2; TRBD1 matches 7 bases. CDR3 size: 11 residues. The V segment lost 3 bases and the J segment 10 bases; nucleotides outside the gene matches: 5. Germline assignment: CDR1 GTSNPN and CDR2 SVGIG (reference sequence). The CDR3 region is CAWSRQGAYTF. CDR3 in DNA: TGTGCCTGGAGCCGACAGGGAGCCTACACCTTC.

The CDR3 DNA follows: TGTGCCAGCAGCCGCCCCCCCGGGACAGTCCACGAGCAGTACTTC. Translated, it gives CASSRPPGTVHEQYF. The chain employs TRBV6-2 or TRBV6-3 and TRBJ2-7; 7 bases fit TRBD1. This CDR3 is built from 15 residues. CDR1 is MNHEY, CDR2 SVGEGT, per germline. V shed 6 bases, J shed 5 bases, and the junction held 13 bases outside the gene matches.

This clonotype was found many times. The chain employs TRBV18 and TRBJ2-5; 14 nucleotides match TRBD2. The CDR3 extends over 16 amino acids. The germline CDR1 and CDR2 sequences are KGHSH and LQKENI. The V segment lost 0 bases and the J segment 4 bases; nucleotides outside the gene matches: 1. The CDR3 DNA sequence: TGTGCCAGCTCACCACCCGGACTAGCGGGAGGAGAGACCCAGTACTTC. Protein: CASSPPGLAGGETQYF.

There are many counts of this clonotype. The chain combines TRBV3-1 with TRBJ2-1; 8 bases line up with TRBD1. Trimming cost V 1 base and J 7 bases; bases outside gene matches: 3. Germline values: CDR1 LGHDT, CDR2 YNNKEL (reference sequence). The length of the CDR3 is 14 residues. In DNA, the CDR3 is TGTGCCAGCAGCCAAGTCAGGACAGGGAATGAGCAGTTCTTC. It translates to CASSQVRTGNEQFF.

The chain uses TRBV5-5 and TRBJ1-5; tentatively, D is TRBD1 (6 bases). Germline V gene lookup returns CDR1 SGHKS and CDR2 YYEKEE (reference sequence). CDR3 length: 16 amino acids. V gave up 2 bases and J gave up 4 bases, with 16 bases separating them. Written as DNA, the CDR3 is TGTGCCAGCAGCTTAGGGGGACGGATAGGGAATCAGCCCCAGCATTTT. It translates to CASSLGGRIGNQPQHF.

The chain links TRBV12-3 or TRBV12-4 to TRBJ2-2; 13 bases are a match to TRBD2. The length of the CDR3 is 19 residues. J lost 1 base, V lost 5 bases, and 10 bases had no gene match. Written as DNA, the CDR3 is TGTGCCAGCAGTGTATCCGGGACTAGCGGGAAAAGGAACACCGGGGAGCTGTTTTTT. Translating it yields CASSVSGTSGKRNTGELFF.

This clonotype was found many times. The V gene is TRBV3-1, the J gene TRBJ2-1; D gene uncertain. Germline assignment: CDR1 LGHDT and CDR2 YNNKEL (reference sequence). The CDR3 covers 11 residues. The V end was cut by 8 bases, the J end by 7 bases, with 9 bases between. CDR3 region: CASRSRNEQFF. In nucleotides, the CDR3 is TGTGCCAGCCGGAGCCGGAATGAGCAGTTCTTC.

This clonotype was seen a few times. The CDR3 nucleotides read TGCGCCAGCAGCGGGGTTCTGGAAAACATTCAGTACTTC. It specifies CASSGVLENIQYF. V gene TRBV5-1 combines with J gene TRBJ2-4; no reliable D call. Germline V gene sequence: CDR1 SGHRS, CDR2 YFSETQ. V was shortened by 4 bases and J by 5 bases, with 10 bases between the two germline ends. The CDR3 runs to 13 residues.

There are many counts of this clonotype. The chain links TRBV2 to TRBJ2-3; the match to TRBD2 covers 10 bases. The CDR3 is 14 residues long. The germline CDR1 and CDR2 sequences are SNHLY and FYNNEI. The V and J ends lost 6 bases and 8 bases, in that order; junction bases with no gene match: 8. CDR3 nucleotide sequence: TGTGCCAGCAGCGGACTAGCGGCGACTGGTACGCAGTATTTT. This translates into CASSGLAATGTQYF.

This clonotype was picked up many times. The chain has TRBV2 and TRBJ1-2; no clear D. Trimming pared 0 bases from V and 4 bases from J, leaving 9 bases between. Germline V CDR1 and CDR2: SNHLY, FYNNEI. The CDR3 has 14 amino acids. CDR3 region: CASSEAQRPYGYTF. The CDR3 coding sequence is TGTGCCAGCAGTGAAGCACAGCGCCCCTATGGCTACACCTTC.

There are a few counts of this clonotype. The chain is built from TRBV30 and TRBJ2-5, with TRBD2 matching over 10 bases. The CDR3 totals 14 residues. J lost 1 base, V lost 3 bases, and 2 bases had no gene match. Germline CDR1 is GTSNPN and CDR2 is SVGIG (reference sequence). The CDR3 DNA reads TGTGCCTGGAGGGCTAGCGGGAGCCAAGAGACCCAGTACTTC. Translating gives CAWRASGSQETQYF.

This clonotype was seen many times. CDR3 amino acids: CASSNKGGIQYF. In DNA form, the CDR3 reads TGTGCCAGCAGTAATAAGGGGGGAATTCAGTACTTC. The rearrangement joins TRBV7-3 to TRBJ2-4, with D perhaps matching TRBD1 or TRBD2 (6 bases each). The germline gives CDR1 SGHTA, CDR2 FQGTGA. V was cut by 6 bases and J by 10 bases, with 13 bases left in between. This CDR3 contains 12 residues.

This clonotype was counted at least ten times. The genes are TRBV6-6 and TRBJ2-7; 10 nucleotides agree with TRBD1. Losses at the gene ends were 5 bases for V and 12 bases for J; bases not matched to a gene: 7. The CDR3 length is 12 residues. Germline V gives CDR1 MNHNY, CDR2 SVGAGI (reference sequence). The CDR3 sequence is CASSTRDRGAYF. For the CDR3, the DNA is TGTGCCAGCAGTACTCGGGACAGGGGAGCGTACTTC.